A selection of T cell receptor beta chains follows, all from one sample in a study of CD8 T cells in Susac syndrome. One entry per CDR3 protein, called by TCRdb with MiXCR from the immunoSEQ multiplex PCR reads. The data contain under 90,000 distinct CDR3 sequences, 85% to 95% of them singletons. Sample: CD8+ T cells from PBMCs. The receptors were sampled from a human donor with Susac syndrome. The CDR3 runs from the conserved cysteine through the conserved F or W. Fields, in order: J gene, V gene, D gene, CDR3 DNA, CDR3 protein. The D gene is left open where the match is weak.

>TRBJ2-1|TRBV12-3/TRBV12-4|-
TGTGCCAGCAGCCCCACCGTTAGCGTGAATGAGCAGTTCTTC
CASSPTVSVNEQFF
>TRBJ2-7|TRBV12-3/TRBV12-4|-
TGTGCCAGCAGCCCTAGCGAATCCTACGAGCAGTACTTC
CASSPSESYEQYF
>TRBJ2-3|TRBV20-1|-
TGCAGTGCTAGCCTCAGCGGAGTGGACTCAGATACGCAGTATTTT
CSASLSGVDSDTQYF
>TRBJ1-2|TRBV12-5|-
TGTGCTAGTGGTTTGGTTGGTGATACTGGCTACACCTTC
CASGLVGDTGYTF
>TRBJ1-3|TRBV30|-
TGTGCCTGGGGGGGGACCCTCTCTGGAAACACCATATATTTT
CAWGGTLSGNTIYF
>TRBJ1-1|TRBV7-9|TRBD1
TGTGCCAGCAGCTCCAATGGACAGGGGGAGGACACTGAAGCTTTCTTT
CASSSNGQGEDTEAFF
>TRBJ2-5|TRBV2|-
TGTGCCAGCAGTCCAGGGGTCGGGGAGACCCAGTACTTC
CASSPGVGETQYF
>TRBJ2-7|TRBV27|TRBD2
TGTGCCAGCAGTCCCCCCGGTAAAGGACTAGCCTCCTACGAGCAGTACTTC
CASSPPGKGLASYEQYF
>TRBJ2-1|TRBV28|-
TGTGCCAGCACCTCCGGACTCGGTTGGGATGAGCAGTTCTTC
CASTSGLGWDEQFF
>TRBJ2-7|TRBV20-1|-
TGCAGTGCTCTGTCCGGGACTGACCCTTACGAGCAGTACTTC
CSALSGTDPYEQYF
>TRBJ2-1|TRBV7-2|TRBD2
TGTGCCAGCAGCCCAAGCGGGACGAGCTCCTACAATGAGCAGTTCTTC
CASSPSGTSSYNEQFF
>TRBJ2-1|TRBV25-1|-
TGTGCCAGCAGTGAGGACTACAATGAGCAGTTCTTC
CASSEDYNEQFF
>TRBJ2-7|TRBV20-1|TRBD1
TGCAGTGCTCGGGACAGGGGGAGGTACGAGCAGTACTTC
CSARDRGRYEQYF